This TCR beta chain was captured by sequencing in a study of control samples from healthy donors and cancer patients (dated by TCRdb to the early 2020s). This clone was picked up a small number of times. No cognate antigen has been identified for it. The record has no base qualities; no much larger clone is one base away. CDR1 MDHEN and CDR2 SYDVKM were looked up in the germline V gene. Trimming leaves V shorter by 9 bases and J shorter by 4 bases, with the junction holding 5 bases beyond the gene matches. Taken from cysteine to phenylalanine, the CDR3 has 13 residues. CDR3 DNA only is kept here, 39 bases in frame from base 1. Libraries were built with the immunoSEQ multiplex PCR assay. TCRdb's version of the immuneACCESS table is confined to in-frame rearrangements and falls short of the full clone set. An unresolved V gene accounts for under half of the shortfall where checked; the remainder is of unknown origin. This sample holds some 120,000 clones; around 87% were observed only once. The ten largest make up 2.9% of the sample.

The sequence was obtained from a man aged 60 to 69 in good health. Material: blood. The chain couples TRBV28 to TRBJ1-1, with 10 bases in between that match TRBD1. In nucleotide form, the sequence is TGTGCCAGTGTGGGACAGGGGAGCACTGAAGCTTTCTTT. The resulting protein is CASVGQGSTEAFF.